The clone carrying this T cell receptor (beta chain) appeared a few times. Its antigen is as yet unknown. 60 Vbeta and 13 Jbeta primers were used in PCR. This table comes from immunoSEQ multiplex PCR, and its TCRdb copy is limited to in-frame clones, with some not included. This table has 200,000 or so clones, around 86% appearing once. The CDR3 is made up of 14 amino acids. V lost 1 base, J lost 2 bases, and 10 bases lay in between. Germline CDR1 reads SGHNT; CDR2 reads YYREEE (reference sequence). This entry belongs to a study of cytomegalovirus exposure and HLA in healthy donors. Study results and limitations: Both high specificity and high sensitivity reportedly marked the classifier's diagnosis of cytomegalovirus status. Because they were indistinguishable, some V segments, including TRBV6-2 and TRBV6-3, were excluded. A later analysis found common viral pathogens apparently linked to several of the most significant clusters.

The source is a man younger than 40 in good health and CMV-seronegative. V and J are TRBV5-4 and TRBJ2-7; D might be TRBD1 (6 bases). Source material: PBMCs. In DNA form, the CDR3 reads TGTGCCAGCAGCTTGACAGGGAATCCCTACGAGCAGTACTTC. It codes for CASSLTGNPYEQYF.